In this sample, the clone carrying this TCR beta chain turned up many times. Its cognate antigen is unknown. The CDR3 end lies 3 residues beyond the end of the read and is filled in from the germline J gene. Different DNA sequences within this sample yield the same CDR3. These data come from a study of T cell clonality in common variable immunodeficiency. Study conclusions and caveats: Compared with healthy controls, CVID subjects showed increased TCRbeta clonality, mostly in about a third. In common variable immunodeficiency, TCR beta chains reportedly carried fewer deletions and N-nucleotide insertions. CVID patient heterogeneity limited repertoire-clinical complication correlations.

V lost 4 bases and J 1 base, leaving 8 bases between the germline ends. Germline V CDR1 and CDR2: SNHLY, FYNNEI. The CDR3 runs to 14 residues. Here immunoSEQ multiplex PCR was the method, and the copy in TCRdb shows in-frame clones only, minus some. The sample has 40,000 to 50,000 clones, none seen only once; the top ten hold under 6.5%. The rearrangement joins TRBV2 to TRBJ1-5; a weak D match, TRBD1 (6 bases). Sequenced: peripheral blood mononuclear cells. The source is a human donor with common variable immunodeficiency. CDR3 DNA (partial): TGTGCCAGCAGTGGACAGGCCAGCAATCAGCCC. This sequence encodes CASSGQASNQP. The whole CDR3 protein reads CASSGQASNQPQHF.